The text below deals with one T cell receptor (beta chain). The antigen is unknown. The data were obtained in a study of naive and memory T cell subsets. Two oligonucleotides, mixed equimolar, formed the beta constant-region primer covering TRBC1 and TRBC2. Four rounds of PCR amplified the ligated cDNA using nested alpha and beta constant-region primers plus SP2. TCRdb re-analysed the UMI-ligation and nested PCR reads in MiXCR, keeping a single row per CDR3 protein. The table shows approximately 150,000 distinct CDR3 sequences, with 20% to 25% occurring only once. Cells stained for CD3, CD4, CD8, CD45RA and CD27 were sorted into four subsets. The CDR3 sequence is 12 residues long. The V end lost 7 bases, the J end lost 8 bases, and 14 bases lay between the germline ends. Whole-study findings and limits: Possibly reflecting memory cells re-expressing CD45RA, a few larger clonotypes occurred in naive repertoires, especially CD8.

Material for sequencing was naive CD4+ T cells from blood. The chain couples TRBV12-3 or TRBV12-4 to TRBJ1-2; D might be TRBD1 (5 bases). The TCR comes from a human donor in good health. For the CDR3, the DNA is TGTGCCAGCACCTCAGGGTCTTGGGGCTACACCTTC. It codes for CASTSGSWGYTF.